What follows are 27 T cell receptor beta chains derived from one specimen sequenced in a study of shared clonotypes between healthy human individuals. The protocol was immunoSEQ multiplex PCR, while the TCRdb copy is restricted to in-frame clones and leaves out a portion. The profile shows over a million clones, around 78% of them singletons. The sample consisted of memory CD4+ T cells from PBMCs. This sample's subset: CD45RA-negative fraction. All receptors come from a man aged 18 to 29 in good health. Some clones in this sample may be carry-over from other donors' samples.

This sequence joins TRBV27 and TRBJ2-1, with no clear D. The CDR3 sequence is 11 residues long. Trimming left V 5 bases short and J 8 bases short, with 7 bases between. The germline V gene has CDR1 MNHEY and CDR2 SMNVEV (reference sequence). Written as DNA, the CDR3 is TGTGCCAGCAGTACCGGATATGAGCAGTTCTTC. Protein: CASSTGYEQFF.

The chain links TRBV11-2 to TRBJ2-2; TRBD2 matches 11 bases. Looked up from germline, CDR1 is SGHAT and CDR2 is FQNNGV. After removal of 6 bases from V and 4 bases from J, the junction contained 7 bases not matched to a gene. This CDR3 spans 16 amino acids. The CDR3 reads CASSVLAGVGTGELFF. In nucleotides, the CDR3 is TGTGCCAGCAGTGTACTAGCGGGAGTGGGCACCGGGGAGCTGTTTTTT.

This clone was seen a single time. The rearrangement uses TRBV6-1 and TRBJ2-7; D not resolved. This CDR3 comprises 13 residues. Trimming removed 4 bases from V and 3 bases from J, with 10 bases in between. Germline loops: CDR1 MNHNS, CDR2 SASEGT. CDR3 bases: TGTGCCAGCAGTGCCGGACCCTTCTACGAGCAGTACTTC. Translating it yields CASSAGPFYEQYF.

This sequence joins TRBV5-1 and TRBJ1-1; TRBD1 matches 9 bases. There are 16 residues in the CDR3. The germline gives CDR1 SGHRS, CDR2 YFSETQ. The V and J ends lost 0 bases and 1 base, in that order; junction bases with no gene match: 4. CDR3 nucleotides: TGCGCCAGCAGCTTGGGGACAGGGGTCAAGAACACTGAAGCTTTCTTT. Protein sequence: CASSLGTGVKNTEAFF. The whole variable domain, remainder taken from reference TRBV5-1 and TRBJ1-1, is KAGVTQTPRYLIKTRGQQVTLSCSPISGHRSVSWYQQTPGQGLQFLFEYFSETQRNKGNFPGRFSGRQFSNSRSEMNVSTLELGDSALYLCASSLGTGVKNTEAFFGQGTRLTVV.

The chain is built from TRBV27 and TRBJ2-3; 8 bases are a match to TRBD1. There are 16 residues in the CDR3. CDR1 is MNHEY and CDR2 is SMNVEV in the germline V gene (reference sequence). Trimming cost V 5 bases and J 2 bases; bases outside gene matches: 9. CDR3 sequence: CASSPQGALNTDTQYF. CDR3 bases: TGTGCCAGCAGTCCCCAGGGGGCTCTAAACACAGATACGCAGTATTTT.

This clone is a singleton in its sample. CDR3 sequence (DNA): TGTGCCAGCAGCTTAGAGCCGGGACTAGCGGGAGGGCCGAACACCGGGGAGCTGTTTTTT. It yields the protein CASSLEPGLAGGPNTGELFF. The V and J genes are TRBV11-3 and TRBJ2-2; 16 bases agree with TRBD2. This CDR3 has 20 residues. Germline V lookup: CDR1 SGHNT, CDR2 YENEEA. Trimming cost V 0 bases and J 0 bases; bases outside gene matches: 4.

In its sample, this clone was seen once. The chain uses TRBV18 and TRBJ1-1; TRBD1 matches 11 bases. V was pared by 3 bases and J by 4 bases, with 10 bases of the junction left unmatched. This CDR3 contains 17 residues. From germline, CDR1 is KGHSH and CDR2 LQKENI. The chain's CDR3 is CASSPSAGTGGGTEAFF. The CDR3 nucleotides read TGTGCCAGCTCACCCTCCGCCGGGACAGGGGGGGGCACTGAAGCTTTCTTT.

This chain connects TRBV27 to TRBJ1-1, with D perhaps TRBD1 (5 bases). Germline CDR1 MNHEY, CDR2 SMNVEV (reference sequence). CDR3 length: 13 amino acids. V was shortened by 7 bases and J by 3 bases, with 12 bases between the two germline ends. CDR3 sequence: CASKVRGDTEAFF. CDR3 coding DNA: TGTGCCAGCAAGGTTAGGGGAGACACTGAAGCTTTCTTT.

The rearrangement joins TRBV7-9 to TRBJ2-3, with 8 positions matching TRBD1. The V gene end was trimmed by 5 bases and the J gene end by 0 bases; junction bases not matched to a gene: 7. Germline assignment: CDR1 SEHNR and CDR2 FQNEAQ (reference sequence). This CDR3 region has 16 residues. The CDR3 nucleotides read TGTGCCAGCAGCCTCGGGACAGGAGATAGCACAGATACGCAGTATTTT. It specifies CASSLGTGDSTDTQYF.

The chain combines TRBV11-1 with TRBJ1-3, with a tentative D call TRBD1 (5 bases). Germline V lookup: CDR1 SGHAT, CDR2 FQDESV (reference sequence). V shed 5 bases and J shed 3 bases, with 14 bases lying between them. The CDR3 runs 15 residues. The CDR3 DNA reads as TGTGCCAGCAGCGCGAGTACAGGTGTTGGAAACACCATATATTTT. This translates into CASSASTGVGNTIYF.

Worth noting for this clone: It may be a read error: a sequence one base away is much more abundant. Within the sample, other DNA sequences also encode this same CDR3. The chain joins TRBV11-2 to TRBJ1-1; D is possibly TRBD1 (6 bases). Germline CDR1 and CDR2: SGHAT and FQNNGV. Trimming pared 4 bases from V and 1 base from J, leaving 7 bases between. The CDR3 spans 13 residues. CDR3 DNA sequence: TGTGCCAGCAGCTCACAGGGGAACACTGAAGCTTTCTTT. Protein product: CASSSQGNTEAFF.

The rearrangement uses TRBV10-3 and TRBJ1-2, with D perhaps TRBD1 (5 bases). Trimming pared 2 bases from V and 4 bases from J, leaving 14 bases between. The CDR3 spans 15 residues. Germline loops: CDR1 ENHRY, CDR2 SYGVKD. In nucleotides, the CDR3 is TGTGCCATCAGTGAGCCCCGGGACGGGCCCTATGGCTACACCTTC. Translation gives CAISEPRDGPYGYTF.

The V and J genes are TRBV6-6 and TRBJ2-3; D uncertain. Germline V gene sequence: CDR1 MNHNY, CDR2 SVGAGI (reference sequence). Trimming pared 6 bases from V and 4 bases from J, leaving 11 bases between. This CDR3 has 13 residues. CDR3 in DNA: TGTGCCAGCAGGAAGGTGTCAGCAGATACGCAGTATTTT. This encodes CASRKVSADTQYF.

The chain employs TRBV6-5 and TRBJ2-7; possibly TRBD1 for D (5 bases). Trimming shortened V by 1 base and J by 9 bases, and 22 bases separated the two germline ends. The CDR3 extends over 16 amino acids. Looked up from germline, CDR1 is MNHEY and CDR2 is SVGAGI. The CDR3 DNA reads as TGTGCCAGCAGTTACTTGTTCGGACACGGGCGAGTAGGGCAGTACTTC. Translated: CASSYLFGHGRVGQYF.

This sequence joins TRBV15 and TRBJ2-7; D remains unclear. Germline V gene lookup returns CDR1 LNHNV and CDR2 YYDKDF (reference sequence). This CDR3 spans 14 amino acids. The CDR3 nucleotides read TGTGTCTCGACATACCTCGAACAGACCTACGAGCAGTACTTC. Encoded protein: CVSTYLEQTYEQYF.

On this clone: One end of the junction does not line up with germline, which may come from a read error. The chain couples TRBV27 to TRBJ2-4; perhaps TRBD1 as D (6 bases). The CDR3 is made up of 13 amino acids. In germline, CDR1 is MNHEY, CDR2 SMNVEV (reference sequence). Here the CDR3 reads CATGDYSRTALHF. CDR3 DNA: TGTGCCACCGGGGATTACAGTAGGACAGCCTTGCACTTC.

The chain has TRBV11-1 and TRBJ2-5; no clear D. V lost 5 bases to trimming and J lost 2 bases, with 15 bases between them. This CDR3 contains 15 residues. Germline V gives CDR1 SGHAT, CDR2 FQDESV (reference sequence). The CDR3 DNA reads as TGTGCCAGCAGCCCCGGCCAGGCCGAACAAGAGACCCAGTACTTC. Its protein is CASSPGQAEQETQYF.

This clone was detected only a few times. The J gene is TRBJ1-5, the V gene TRBV7-9; tentative D call: TRBD1 (6 bases). The length of the CDR3 is 16 residues. The germline CDR1 and CDR2 sequences are SEHNR and FQNEAQ (reference sequence). Between the trimmed V and J ends, which lost 4 bases and 0 bases, there was a span of 13 bases. CDR3: CASSSGGSDSNQPQHF. CDR3 bases: TGTGCCAGCAGCTCGGGGGGCAGCGATAGCAATCAGCCCCAGCATTTT.

This clone occurred once. The V gene is TRBV28, the J gene TRBJ1-4; D perhaps matches TRBD1 (5 bases). There are 16 residues in the CDR3. CDR1 and CDR2 from the germline V gene are MDHEN and SYDVKM. V was shortened by 3 bases and J by 3 bases, with 14 bases between the two germline ends. As DNA, the CDR3 is TGTGCCAGCAGTTTGGCAGGGAGTAGAGCTAATGAAAAACTGTTTTTT. Amino acids: CASSLAGSRANEKLFF.

The chain couples TRBV7-8 to TRBJ1-5; D might be TRBD1 (5 bases). From germline, CDR1 is SGHVS and CDR2 FQNEAQ. This CDR3 spans 15 amino acids. Trimming left V 4 bases short and J 0 bases short, with 10 bases between. CDR3 residues: CASSSSGTSNQPQHF. The CDR3 nucleotides read TGTGCCAGCAGCTCGTCAGGGACTAGCAATCAGCCCCAGCATTTT.

This rearrangement joins TRBV28 to TRBJ1-5, with D perhaps matching TRBD1 (5 bases). The germline gives CDR1 MDHEN, CDR2 SYDVKM. The V end lost 7 bases, the J end lost 7 bases, and 11 bases lay between the germline ends. The CDR3 consists of 12 residues. CDR3 residues: CASTLRGQPQHF. The CDR3 coding sequence is TGTGCCAGCACCCTCCGGGGGCAGCCCCAGCATTTT. The entire variable domain, with the rest obtained from reference TRBV28 and TRBJ1-5, is as follows: DVKVTQSSRYLVKRTGEKVFLECVQDMDHENMFWYRQDPGLGLRLIYFSYDVKMKEKGDIPEGYSVSREKKERFSLILESASTNQTSMYLCASTLRGQPQHFGDGTRLSIL.

The V gene is TRBV28, the J gene TRBJ1-2, with D uncertain. CDR3 length: 13 amino acids. V was pared by 5 bases and J by 1 base, with 8 bases between. Germline CDR1 is MDHEN and CDR2 is SYDVKM. The CDR3 DNA is TGTGCCAGCAGTCAAATGGATAACTATGGCTACACCTTC. Its protein product is CASSQMDNYGYTF.

The DNA for the CDR3 is TGTGCCTGGAGTGTAAAGTCTAAGGCCCTCGCGGGGCGCTCCTACGAGCAGTACTTC. It codes for CAWSVKSKALAGRSYEQYF. The rearrangement uses TRBV30 and TRBJ2-7; maybe TRBD2 (6 bases). CDR3 length: 19 amino acids. V was shortened by 0 bases and J by 0 bases, with 24 bases between the two germline ends. CDR1 and CDR2 (germline): GTSNPN, SVGIG (reference sequence).

The rearrangement links TRBV5-6 to TRBJ1-1, with 7 nucleotides matching TRBD1. J lost 12 bases, V lost 4 bases, and 12 bases had no gene match. The CDR3 totals 13 residues. CDR1 is SGHDT, CDR2 YYEEEE, per germline. CDR3 bases: TGTGCCAGCAGCGTGTACAGGGGTTTCGAATCTTTCTTT. This translates into CASSVYRGFESFF.

V is TRBV18 and J is TRBJ1-5; a possible D gene is TRBD1 (5 bases). CDR1 is KGHSH and CDR2 is LQKENI in the germline V gene. This CDR3 spans 18 amino acids. Trimming cost V 0 bases and J 0 bases, with 15 bases left between them. DNA of the CDR3: TGTGCCAGCTCACCACCCCCTACCAGGGACCATAGCAATCAGCCCCAGCATTTT. The encoded protein is CASSPPPTRDHSNQPQHF.

V gene TRBV5-1 combines with J gene TRBJ2-1, with TRBD2 matching over 9 bases. There are 13 residues in the CDR3. Germline V gives CDR1 SGHRS, CDR2 YFSETQ. V was pared by 4 bases and J by 4 bases, with 0 bases of the junction left unmatched. CDR3 sequence: CASSSGRYNEQFF. In DNA, the CDR3 is TGCGCCAGCAGCAGCGGGAGGTACAATGAGCAGTTCTTC.

The chain employs TRBV30 and TRBJ1-1; no clear D. V gave up 5 bases and J gave up 10 bases, with 14 bases separating them. Germline-derived CDR1 and CDR2 are GTSNPN and SVGIG (reference sequence). This CDR3 is built from 11 residues. The CDR3 loop reads CAWAKPEGAFF. The CDR3 nucleotides are TGTGCCTGGGCCAAACCAGAAGGAGCTTTCTTT.